A single TCR beta chain is shown here with its context. The CDR3 carries no conserved terminal phenylalanine or tryptophan, so it likely arises from a read error. The CDR3 covers 12 residues. Germline CDR1 MNHEY, CDR2 SVGEGT. The source of the sample is a study of tumor and adjacent non-tumor tissue in lung cancer. Looking at the study overall: The cohort had approximately 13 adenocarcinoma, a couple of squamous cell and 1 small cell patients.

The template was RNA from unsorted bulk tissue. The normal lung tissue was taken more than 3 cm from the tumor edge. Three rounds of nested PCR, following a modified ARM-PCR protocol, produced the TCRbeta library. TCRdb analysed the multiplex PCR reads with MiXCR anew, one entry per CDR3 protein. The sample consists of about 50,000 distinct CDR3 sequences, 74% of them appearing once. The chain recombines TRBV6-2 or TRBV6-3 with TRBJ1-1; D is ambiguous. Sequencing used distant non-tumor lung tissue. This clonotype was obtained from a woman in her sixties with non-small cell lung cancer. The CDR3, as DNA: TGTGCCGGCAGTCGAGACTACACTGAAGCTTTCGTT. Translation gives CAGSRDYTEAFV.